This record looks at one TCR beta chain sequence and its context. Antigen: not known. There are 12 residues in the CDR3. The germline V gene encodes CDR1 GTSNPN and CDR2 SVGIG (reference sequence). These data are taken from a study of monozygotic twins with inflammatory bowel disease. Blood samples measuring around 2.4 ml were taken per donor. Broader study findings: A single strong IBD-associated signal or clonotype was not supported by the findings.

The template-switching step introduced UMIs that carried a 6-nucleotide sample barcode. Researchers put TCRalpha and TCRbeta cDNA through two nested PCRs lasting about 17 and 10 cycles. TCRdb reanalyzed the 5' RACE reads, giving one entry per CDR3 protein sequence and no DNA. The sample yields some 200,000 distinct CDR3 sequences, of which the top ten take up 6% to 9%. This TCR was sampled from a human donor with ulcerative colitis or Crohn's disease, or a healthy co-twin of an affected twin (not recorded which). The sample consisted of blood. The chain has TRBV30 and TRBJ2-7. CDR3 sequence: CAWSVFAYEQYF.